Below, 16 T cell receptor beta chains from the same sample are listed, as sequenced in a study of cytomegalovirus exposure and HLA in healthy donors. Produced via immunoSEQ multiplex PCR; TCRdb's table is partial and in-frame only. The table records about 110,000 clones, approximately 96% of them present only once. Sequencing was done on a sample of PBMCs. These receptors came from a woman aged 18-30 years in good health and CMV-seronegative.

The chain links TRBV11-2 to TRBJ1-1, with 7 positions matching TRBD1. V was clipped by 1 base and J by 1 base; unmatched bases: 3. Germline-derived CDR1 and CDR2 are SGHAT and FQNNGV. This CDR3 is built from 15 residues. The CDR3 DNA reads TGTGCCAGCAGCTTAGGGGGACAGAGGAACACTGAAGCTTTCTTT. Residues: CASSLGGQRNTEAFF.

The V call is TRBV27, the J call TRBJ2-3; possibly TRBD2 for D (5 bases). The CDR3 spans 14 residues. Trimming shortened V by 3 bases and J by 11 bases, and 18 bases separated the two germline ends. Germline V gene lookup returns CDR1 MNHEY and CDR2 SMNVEV (reference sequence). The DNA for the CDR3 is TGTGCCAGCAGTTTTTCCTCAAAGCGGCCGAAGCAGTATTTT. This gives the protein CASSFSSKRPKQYF.

J is TRBJ2-1 and V is TRBV10-1; 11 bases match TRBD2. V lost 3 bases and J lost 8; bases outside the gene matches: 12. Germline assignment: CDR1 WNHNN and CDR2 SYGVQD (reference sequence). This CDR3 has 17 amino acids. CDR3 loop: CASSDPLAGGNRDEQFF. The CDR3 nucleotides are TGCGCCAGCAGTGACCCCCTAGCGGGGGGCAATCGTGATGAGCAGTTCTTC.

The chain has TRBV19 and TRBJ1-2, with TRBD1 as a possible D gene (6 bases). The CDR3 spans 16 residues. The V and J ends lost 6 bases and 8 bases respectively, with 25 bases between them. Germline values: CDR1 LNHDA, CDR2 SQIVND (reference sequence). CDR3 DNA: TGTGCCAGTAGCGCTGTACAGGGAGTTGGGCCTATCGGCTACACCTTC. Protein: CASSAVQGVGPIGYTF.

The chain links TRBV7-3 to TRBJ2-3; D unclear. Per the germline V gene, CDR1 is SGHTA and CDR2 is FQGTGA. Between the trimmed V and J ends, which lost 3 bases and 2 bases, there was a span of 6 bases. The CDR3 spans 13 residues. CDR3 loop: CASSFWATDTQYF. The CDR3 DNA reads TGTGCCAGCAGCTTCTGGGCCACAGATACGCAGTATTTT.

V usage is TRBV4-1 and J usage is TRBJ2-7, with D maybe TRBD2 (5 bases). Trimming took 0 bases from V and 0 from J, leaving 12 bases between them. Germline V gene lookup returns CDR1 MGHRA and CDR2 YSYEKL. The CDR3 spans 16 residues. CDR3 protein: CASSQDEGWDSYEQYF. The CDR3 DNA reads TGCGCCAGCAGCCAAGATGAGGGTTGGGACTCCTACGAGCAGTACTTC.

In its sample, this clone was seen once. The chain carries TRBV19 and TRBJ1-2; TRBD1 matches 7 bases. Germline V gives CDR1 LNHDA, CDR2 SQIVND (reference sequence). With V trimmed by 6 bases and J by 1 base, 8 bases remained unmatched. The CDR3 is 15 residues long. In nucleotides, the CDR3 is TGTGCCAGTAGCCGGGGACAGCCATATAACTATGGCTACACCTTC. It encodes CASSRGQPYNYGYTF.

The rearrangement joins TRBV14 to TRBJ1-2; TRBD1 is a possible D gene (5 bases). This CDR3 spans 14 amino acids. V was trimmed by 2 bases and J by 4 bases, leaving 11 bases between them. Germline V CDR1 and CDR2: SGHDN, FVKESK. CDR3 sequence (DNA): TGTGCCAGCAGCCAACTCGACAGAATCTATGGCTACACCTTC. This gives the protein CASSQLDRIYGYTF.

The chain uses TRBV2 and TRBJ1-2; D gene unclear. V gave up 3 bases and J gave up 8 bases, with 13 bases separating them. The germline CDR1 and CDR2 sequences are SNHLY and FYNNEI. The length of the CDR3 is 13 residues. CDR3: CASSESQVEGYTF. DNA of the CDR3: TGTGCCAGCAGTGAGAGTCAGGTCGAAGGCTACACCTTC.

This clone was recorded only once. This chain connects TRBV11-2 to TRBJ2-1, with 7 bases fitting TRBD2. J lost 1 base, V lost 2 bases, and 5 bases had no gene match. Germline V gene data show CDR1 as SGHAT and CDR2 as FQNNGV. The length of the CDR3 is 16 residues. The CDR3: CASSLLRTRSYNEQFF. The CDR3 nucleotides are TGTGCCAGCAGCTTATTGCGGACTAGATCCTACAATGAGCAGTTCTTC.

The chain has TRBV6-5 and TRBJ1-2; D unclear. The CDR3 has 12 amino acids. In germline, CDR1 is MNHEY, CDR2 SVGAGI. V was clipped by 5 bases and J by 7 bases, with 11 bases between them. CDR3 sequence reads: CASSHGLGGYTF. In DNA, the CDR3 is TGTGCCAGCAGTCACGGTCTCGGTGGCTACACCTTC.

The V call is TRBV28, the J call TRBJ1-5; possible D gene TRBD1, 5 bases. CDR3 size: 16 residues. V was clipped by 8 bases and J by 1 base, with 18 bases between them. CDR1 is MDHEN and CDR2 is SYDVKM in the germline V gene. CDR3 sequence: CASCTGKGVSNQPQHF. The CDR3 nucleotides are TGTGCCAGCTGTACAGGTAAAGGGGTAAGCAATCAGCCCCAGCATTTT. Full variable domain (remainder filled in from reference TRBV28 and TRBJ1-5): DVKVTQSSRYLVKRTGEKVFLECVQDMDHENMFWYRQDPGLGLRLIYFSYDVKMKEKGDIPEGYSVSREKKERFSLILESASTNQTSMYLCASCTGKGVSNQPQHFGDGTRLSIL.

This clone was seen just once. The rearrangement uses TRBV29-1 and TRBJ2-3, with 9 bases aligning to TRBD1. The V segment lost 7 bases and the J segment 4 bases; nucleotides outside the gene matches: 9. Germline-derived CDR1 and CDR2 are SQVTM and ANQGSEA. The CDR3 totals 14 residues. CDR3 in DNA: TGCAGCGCTAAAGCGGGACAGGGAGCAGATACGCAGTATTTT. Translating gives CSAKAGQGADTQYF.

The chain employs TRBV19 and TRBJ2-7; TRBD2 matches at 9 bases. The V gene end was trimmed by 3 bases and the J gene end by 6 bases; junction bases not matched to a gene: 6. CDR1 and CDR2 (germline): LNHDA, SQIVND (reference sequence). This CDR3 contains 14 residues. The CDR3 coding sequence is TGTGCCAGTAGTATCGCGGGGGGGCTCGGCGAGCAGTACTTC. This codes for CASSIAGGLGEQYF.

In nucleotides, the CDR3 is TGTGCCAGCAGCAAAGTTTGGAACTTAGGAGTAAGCTCCTACGAGCAGTACTTC. It yields the protein CASSKVWNLGVSSYEQYF. The V and J genes are TRBV21-1 and TRBJ2-7; whether TRBD2, the table's D call, matches the DNA was not checked. TRBV21-1 represents a pseudogene. The length of the CDR3 is 18 residues.

The chain is built from TRBV5-1 and TRBJ2-7; the D gene is possibly TRBD1 (6 bases). The CDR3 has 14 amino acids. Per germline, CDR1 SGHRS and CDR2 YFSETQ. Between the trimmed V and J ends, which lost 5 bases and 2 bases, there was a span of 14 bases. The CDR3 bases are TGCGCCAGCAGGACCGGGACACCAACCTACGAGCAGTACTTC. This encodes CASRTGTPTYEQYF.